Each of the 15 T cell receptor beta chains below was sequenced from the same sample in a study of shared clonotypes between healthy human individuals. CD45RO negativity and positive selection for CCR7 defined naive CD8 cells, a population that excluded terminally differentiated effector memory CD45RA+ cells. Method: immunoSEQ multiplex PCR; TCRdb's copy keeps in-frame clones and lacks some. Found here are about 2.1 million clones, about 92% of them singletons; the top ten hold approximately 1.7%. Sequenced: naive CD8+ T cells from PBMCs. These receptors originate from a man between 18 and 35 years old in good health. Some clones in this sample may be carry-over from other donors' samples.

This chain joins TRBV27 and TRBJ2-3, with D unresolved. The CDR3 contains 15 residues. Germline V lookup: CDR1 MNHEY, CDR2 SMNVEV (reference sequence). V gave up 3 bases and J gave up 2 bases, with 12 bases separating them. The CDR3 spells CASSLQRPITDTQYF. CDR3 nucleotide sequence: TGTGCCAGCAGTTTGCAGCGCCCTATCACAGATACGCAGTATTTT.

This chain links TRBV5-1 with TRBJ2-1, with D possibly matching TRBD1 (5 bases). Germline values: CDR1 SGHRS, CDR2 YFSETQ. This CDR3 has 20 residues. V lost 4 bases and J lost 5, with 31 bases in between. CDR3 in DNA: TGCGCCAGCAGCCACCCTCGGGCAGGGCTAACATTCCCACGGGACAATGAGCAGTTCTTC. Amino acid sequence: CASSHPRAGLTFPRDNEQFF.

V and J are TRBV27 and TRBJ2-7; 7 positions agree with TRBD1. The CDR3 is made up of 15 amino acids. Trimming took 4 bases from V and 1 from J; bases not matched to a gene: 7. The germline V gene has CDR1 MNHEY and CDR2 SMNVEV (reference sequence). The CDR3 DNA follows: TGTGCCAGCAGTTCCGACAGGGAATCTTCCTACGAGCAGTACTTC. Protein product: CASSSDRESSYEQYF.

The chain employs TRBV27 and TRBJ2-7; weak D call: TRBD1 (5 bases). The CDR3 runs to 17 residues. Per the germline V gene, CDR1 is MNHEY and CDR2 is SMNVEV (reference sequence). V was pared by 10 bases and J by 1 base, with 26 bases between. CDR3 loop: CATPLSLWGSGSYEQYF. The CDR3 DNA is TGTGCCACCCCTCTCTCTTTATGGGGCTCGGGTTCCTACGAGCAGTACTTC.

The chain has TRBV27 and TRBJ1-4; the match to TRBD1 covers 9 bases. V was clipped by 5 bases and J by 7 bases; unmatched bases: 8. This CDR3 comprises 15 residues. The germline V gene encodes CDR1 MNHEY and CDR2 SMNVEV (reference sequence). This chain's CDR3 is CASSTQGTGSEKLFF. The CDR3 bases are TGTGCCAGCAGTACACAAGGGACAGGGAGTGAAAAACTGTTTTTT.

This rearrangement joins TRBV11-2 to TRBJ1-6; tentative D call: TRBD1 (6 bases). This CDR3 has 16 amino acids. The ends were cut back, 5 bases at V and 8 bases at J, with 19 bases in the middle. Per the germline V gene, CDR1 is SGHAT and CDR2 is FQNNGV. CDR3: CASSTGLGGLYSPLHF. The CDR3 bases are TGTGCCAGCAGCACTGGGCTGGGGGGCCTATATTCACCCCTCCACTTT.

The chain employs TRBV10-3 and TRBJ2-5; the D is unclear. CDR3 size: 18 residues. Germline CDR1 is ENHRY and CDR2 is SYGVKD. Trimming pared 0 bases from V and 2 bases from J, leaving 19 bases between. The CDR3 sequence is CAISESGAWQLAQETQYF. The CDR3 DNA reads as TGTGCCATCAGTGAGTCCGGCGCTTGGCAGTTAGCTCAAGAGACCCAGTACTTC.

The chain's CDR3 is CASSLTDRRTEQYF. CDR3 nucleotides: TGTGCCAGTAGTTTAACCGACAGGAGGACCGAGCAGTACTTC. The J gene is TRBJ2-7, the V gene TRBV19; tentative D call: TRBD1 (6 bases). This CDR3 has 14 residues. With 5 bases removed from V and 6 bases from J, the gap between germline ends came to 17 bases. The germline V gene encodes CDR1 LNHDA and CDR2 SQIVND (reference sequence).

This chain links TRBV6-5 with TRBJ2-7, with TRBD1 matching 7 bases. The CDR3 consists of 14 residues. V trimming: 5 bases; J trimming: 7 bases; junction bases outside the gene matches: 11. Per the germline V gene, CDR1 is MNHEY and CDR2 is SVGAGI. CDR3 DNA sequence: TGTGCCAGCAGTCACCGTGGACAGGAAGGAGAGCAGTACTTC. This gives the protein CASSHRGQEGEQYF.

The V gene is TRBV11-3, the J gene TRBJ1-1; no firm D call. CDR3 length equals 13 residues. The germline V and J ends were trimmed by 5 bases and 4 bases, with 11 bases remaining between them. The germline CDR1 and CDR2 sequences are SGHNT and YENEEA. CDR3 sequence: CASSLSESTEAFF. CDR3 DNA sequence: TGTGCCAGCAGCCTCAGTGAGAGCACTGAAGCTTTCTTT.

DNA for the CDR3: TGTGCCAGCAGTACGACCGGAGTAGGGTACAATGAGCAGTTCTTC. Translating it yields CASSTTGVGYNEQFF. The chain employs TRBV27 and TRBJ2-1; no reliable D call. Trimming stripped 5 bases from V and 4 bases from J, with 15 bases between. There are 15 residues in the CDR3. Germline assignment: CDR1 MNHEY and CDR2 SMNVEV (reference sequence).

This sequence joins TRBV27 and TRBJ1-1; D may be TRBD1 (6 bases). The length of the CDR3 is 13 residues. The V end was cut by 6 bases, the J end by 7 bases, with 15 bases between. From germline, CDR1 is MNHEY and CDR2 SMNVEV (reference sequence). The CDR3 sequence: CASRGGPGVEAFF. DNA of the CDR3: TGTGCCAGCAGAGGGGGGCCGGGAGTTGAAGCTTTCTTT.

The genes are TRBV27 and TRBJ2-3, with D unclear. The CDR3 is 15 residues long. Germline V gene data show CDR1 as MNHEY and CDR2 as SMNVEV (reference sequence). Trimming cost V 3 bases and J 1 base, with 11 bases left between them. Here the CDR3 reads CASSLRLGGTDTQYF. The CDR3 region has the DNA TGTGCCAGCAGTTTGAGGCTAGGAGGCACAGATACGCAGTATTTT.

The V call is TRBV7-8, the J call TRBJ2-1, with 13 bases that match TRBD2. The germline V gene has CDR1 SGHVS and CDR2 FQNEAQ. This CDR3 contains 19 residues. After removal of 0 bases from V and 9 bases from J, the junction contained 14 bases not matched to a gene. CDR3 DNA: TGTGCCAGCAGCTTAGCACTAGCGGGAGGGCCGCCTCCTTGGAGTGAGCAGTTCTTC. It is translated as CASSLALAGGPPPWSEQFF.

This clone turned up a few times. This CDR3 reads CASSAGQATEAFF. In DNA form, the CDR3 reads TGCGCCAGCAGCGCCGGCCAGGCCACTGAAGCTTTCTTT. The V gene is TRBV4-3, the J gene TRBJ1-1, with D unclear. V lost 5 bases to trimming and J lost 4 bases, with 11 bases between them. The germline gives CDR1 LGHNA, CDR2 YSLEER. The CDR3 consists of 13 residues.